This T cell receptor (beta chain) came from a study of cytomegalovirus exposure and HLA in healthy donors. Findings of the study overall: The study designated 150 or so TCR beta chains cytomegalovirus-associated. Whilst most TCR sequences proved rare, a subset of public TCRs occurred across many donors. A later analysis found common viral pathogens apparently linked to several of the most significant clusters.

The PCR ran on 60 Vbeta and 13 Jbeta primers. TCRdb's copy holds only in-frame clones and misses some; the assay was immunoSEQ multiplex PCR. Of 75,000 to 85,000 clones listed, 80% are singletons. Germline CDR1 MNHEY, CDR2 SMNVEV (reference sequence). The CDR3 length is 18 residues. V dropped 3 bases and J dropped 5; count of bases not matched to a gene: 11. A note on this clone: No antigen is known for it.

J is TRBJ2-2 and V is TRBV27, with 11 bases aligning to TRBD2. This sequence was found in a male donor in good health and CMV-seronegative. Material for sequencing was PBMCs. The CDR3 bases are TGTGCCAGCAGTTTTCGTTTTCAGGCTAGCGGGAGGACCGGGGAGCTGTTTTTT. Its translation is CASSFRFQASGRTGELFF.